One and the same sample provided the 14 T cell receptor beta chains below, sequenced in a study of blood T cells in healthy people across ages. Alongside a J-beta primer mix, a sample-barcoded 5' primer served in a second PCR lasting about 7 to 12 cycles. TCRdb processed the 5' RACE reads anew with MiXCR; each CDR3 protein has one entry. The sample carries roughly 2 million distinct CDR3 sequences, around half recorded once. The sequenced sample consisted of blood. Source of these receptors: a woman in her thirties or forties in good health.

The rearrangement links TRBV28 to TRBJ2-7; possible D gene TRBD2, 6 bases. The CDR3 totals 15 residues. V dropped 3 bases and J dropped 2 bases, with 14 bases sitting between them. Germline V CDR1 and CDR2: MDHEN, SYDVKM. DNA of the CDR3: TGTGCCAGCAGTTTGAAGGGCGCGGGACCCTACGAGCAGTACTTC. The encoded protein is CASSLKGAGPYEQYF.

The V gene is TRBV20-1, the J gene TRBJ2-3; 9 bases fit TRBD2. V shed 0 bases and J 2 bases; nucleotides not matched to a gene: 6. Germline values: CDR1 DFQATT, CDR2 SNEGSKA (reference sequence). The CDR3 has 16 amino acids. CDR3 sequence (DNA): TGCAGTGCTAGAGATGGCGGGGGGGGTAACACAGATACGCAGTATTTT. Encoded protein: CSARDGGGGNTDTQYF.

The table lists this clonotype with a count of one. The chain is built from TRBV7-6 and TRBJ2-5; unclear D gene. The CDR3 covers 11 residues. Per germline, CDR1 SGHVS and CDR2 FNYEAQ. Trimming removed 6 bases at V and 5 bases at J, with 7 bases between. For the CDR3, the DNA is TGTGCCAGCAGAAGCGTGGAGACCCAGTACTTC. It specifies CASRSVETQYF.

The sample holds a few counts of this clonotype. The chain employs TRBV14 and TRBJ2-7; D gene unclear. The CDR3 consists of 12 residues. Germline values: CDR1 SGHDN, CDR2 FVKESK. Trimming shortened V by 2 bases and J by 6 bases, and 8 bases separated the two germline ends. This chain's CDR3 is CASSQTLGEQYF. CDR3 nucleotides: TGTGCCAGCAGCCAAACCCTGGGCGAGCAGTACTTC.

This clonotype was seen a few times. This sequence joins TRBV9 and TRBJ1-2; D is unresolved. This CDR3 contains 12 residues. With 4 bases removed from V and 4 bases from J, the gap between germline ends came to 8 bases. Germline V gives CDR1 SGDLS, CDR2 YYNGEE. The CDR3 region is CASSSRAYGYTF. The DNA for the CDR3 is TGTGCCAGCAGCTCGCGGGCCTATGGCTACACCTTC.

This clonotype occurred a few times. The gene calls are TRBV5-1 and TRBJ2-4, with a weak D call TRBD1 (6 bases). This CDR3 is 17 amino acids long. Per the germline V gene, CDR1 is SGHRS and CDR2 is YFSETQ. V lost 0 bases and J 0 bases, leaving 13 bases between the germline ends. CDR3 region: CASSLAAAGEAKNIQYF. CDR3 DNA: TGCGCCAGCAGCTTGGCCGCCGCAGGGGAAGCCAAAAACATTCAGTACTTC.

The chain has TRBV27 and TRBJ2-7; TRBD1 matches 10 bases. The germline V gene encodes CDR1 MNHEY and CDR2 SMNVEV (reference sequence). Germline trimming cut 2 bases from V and 3 bases from J; bases unmatched to any gene: 4. This CDR3 has 15 amino acids. CDR3: CASSLRDRGYYEQYF. Written as DNA, the CDR3 is TGTGCCAGCAGTTTAAGGGACAGGGGATACTACGAGCAGTACTTC.

This clonotype appeared a few times. This chain connects TRBV4-1 to TRBJ1-2; tentative D call: TRBD1 (6 bases). The V gene lost 4 bases and the J gene lost 0 bases, with 12 bases spanning the gap. Germline CDR1 and CDR2: MGHRA and YSYEKL. The CDR3 length is 15 residues. This chain's CDR3 is CASSPGDTSNYGYTF. The CDR3 coding sequence is TGCGCCAGCAGCCCGGGGGACACCTCTAACTATGGCTACACCTTC.

Here the CDR3 DNA reads TGTGCCAGCAGCCAAGATAATTTTAGACAGGGTGGCGACGTGGGCTCCTACAATGAGCAGTTCTTC. The encoded protein is CASSQDNFRQGGDVGSYNEQFF. The chain carries TRBV3-1 and TRBJ2-1; 7 nucleotides align to TRBD1. The CDR3 spans 22 residues. The germline V gene encodes CDR1 LGHDT and CDR2 YNNKEL (reference sequence). The ends lost 0 bases at V and 0 bases at J; junction bases unmatched: 20.

The V gene is TRBV6-6, the J gene TRBJ2-2; D gene uncertain. CDR1 and CDR2 from the germline V gene are MNHNY and SVGAGI (reference sequence). The CDR3 runs to 15 residues. Trimming left V 2 bases short and J 1 base short, with 8 bases between. CDR3 loop: CASSYPGRNTGELFF. The DNA of the CDR3 is TGTGCCAGCAGTTACCCAGGAAGGAACACCGGGGAGCTGTTTTTT.

V is TRBV5-1 and J is TRBJ2-3; 7 positions match TRBD2. Germline lookup yields CDR1 SGHRS and CDR2 YFSETQ. CDR3 length: 14 residues. Trimming cost V 4 bases and J 4 bases; bases outside gene matches: 6. CDR3 DNA sequence: TGCGCCAGCAGCATAGCGGGCGGGGCAGATACGCAGTATTTT. This codes for CASSIAGGADTQYF.

This clonotype has a single count. This sequence joins TRBV24-1 and TRBJ2-4, with TRBD1 matching 9 bases. The CDR3 extends over 16 amino acids. In germline, CDR1 is KGHDR, CDR2 SFDVKD. V lost 5 bases, J lost 2 bases, and 6 bases stayed unmatched. DNA of the CDR3: TGTGCCACCAGTGCCCCGGGACAGGGAACCAAAAACATTCAGTACTTC. Translated, it gives CATSAPGQGTKNIQYF.

This clonotype was recorded a few times. The rearrangement uses TRBV4-2 and TRBJ2-3; 9 bases match TRBD1. J lost 3 bases, V lost 4 bases, and 8 bases had no gene match. There are 16 residues in the CDR3. From germline, CDR1 is LGHNA and CDR2 YNFKEQ. In DNA form, the CDR3 reads TGTGCCAGCAGCCTCGAGGGACAGGGTGGAACAGATACGCAGTATTTT. As protein: CASSLEGQGGTDTQYF.

V gene TRBV4-3 combines with J gene TRBJ2-1, with TRBD1 identical over 8 bases. Losses at the gene ends were 4 bases for V and 7 bases for J; bases not matched to a gene: 9. The CDR3 totals 15 residues. Germline lookup yields CDR1 LGHNA and CDR2 YSLEER. Here the CDR3 DNA reads TGCGCCAGCAGCCGGCTTCAGGGGGCCGGGAATGAGCAGTTCTTC. As protein: CASSRLQGAGNEQFF.